Listed below are T cell receptor beta chains from one sample, sequenced in a study of T cells after posttransplantation cyclophosphamide. Using immunoSEQ multiplex PCR, the repertoire was profiled, and TCRdb retains in-frame clones only, with some absent. The table shows fewer than 40,000 clones, with 75% to 95% occurring only once. What was sequenced was naive CD4+ T cells sorted from PBMCs. The receptors were sampled from a woman aged 60-75 years in good health, CMV-negative, and a related stem cell transplant donor. Both conserved end residues are part of each CDR3. Each record gives: clone size, V gene, J gene, D gene, CDR3 DNA, CDR3 protein. The D gene is left open where the match is weak. Expanded clones get a size class; other rows say once, few or many, or leave the size out.

>-|TRBV6-1|TRBJ1-2|TRBD1
TGTGCCAGCAGTGAAGCGTCAGGGGGCTATTATGGCTACACCTTC
CASSEASGGYYGYTF
>-|TRBV5-1|TRBJ1-1|-
TGCGCCAGCAGCTTGGTCGGGGAGGCGGTCACTGAAGCTTTCTTT
CASSLVGEAVTEAFF
>-|TRBV19|TRBJ1-1|-
TGTGCCGCCTATGTCGAGTCGGGTGAAGCTTTCTTT
CAAYVESGEAFF
>-|TRBV9|TRBJ2-7|TRBD1
TGTGCCAGCAGCCAGCAGGGACAGGGGGCCCACGAGCAGTACTTC
CASSQQGQGAHEQYF
>-|TRBV6-5|TRBJ1-2|-
TGTGCCAGCAGTTACTCTTGGGGGGGTGGCTACACCTTC
CASSYSWGGGYTF
>-|TRBV15|TRBJ2-5|-
TGTGCCACCTCACGTGGCCTGCTGCAAGAGACCCAGTACTTC
CATSRGLLQETQYF
>-|TRBV7-9|TRBJ1-1|TRBD1
TGTGCCAGCAGCGGGGGAACAGGGGGCGGGGGAGCTTTCTTT
CASSGGTGGGGAFF
>-|TRBV12-5|TRBJ1-2|-
TGTGCTAGTGCCGCCCAGGGATTTTATGGCTACACCTTC
CASAAQGFYGYTF
>once|TRBV5-1|TRBJ2-3|-
TGCGCCAGCAGCTTGAATGGGGGCGCTCAGAAAGATACGCAGTATTTT
CASSLNGGAQKDTQYF
>-|TRBV25-1|TRBJ2-3|TRBD1
TGTGCCAGCCGCCGGACAGGGAACAATCAGCCCCAGTATTTT
CASRRTGNNQPQYF
>-|TRBV28|TRBJ1-1|-
TGTGCCAGCAGTTTAGGAGGTGAGTGGACTGAAGCTTTCTTT
CASSLGGEWTEAFF
>-|TRBV30|TRBJ1-3|-
TGTGCCTGGACCGGCGAGGCAATCTCTGGAAACACCATATATTTT
CAWTGEAISGNTIYF
>once|TRBV9|TRBJ1-3|-
TGTGCCAGCAGCCCACCTCGGGACTCTGGAAACACCATATATTTT
CASSPPRDSGNTIYF
>-|TRBV19|TRBJ1-6|-
TGTGCCAGTAGTATACTGCCGTACTCTGATAATTCACCCCTCCACTTT
CASSILPYSDNSPLHF
>-|TRBV7-9|TRBJ2-5|-
TGTGCCAGCAGCCCATCCCCGGGAGCGACAGAGACCCAGTACTTC
CASSPSPGATETQYF
>-|TRBV28|TRBJ2-4|-
-
CASSTSDIQYF
>-|TRBV2|TRBJ1-6|TRBD1
TGTGCCAGCAAGGGGGACAGGGGATATAATTCACCCCTCCACTTT
CASKGDRGYNSPLHF
>-|TRBV18|TRBJ1-5|TRBD1
TGTGCCAGCTCACCTCGGACAGGGGTAGGCCAGCCCCAGCATTTT
CASSPRTGVGQPQHF
>-|TRBV7-2|TRBJ1-3|-
TGTGCCAGCAGCCTAACGGGGAGTAGGGCCTTCTCTGGAAACACCATATATTTT
CASSLTGSRAFSGNTIYF
>-|TRBV5-4|TRBJ2-5|TRBD2
TGTGCCAGCAGCTTTGGCGGGACTAAAGAGACCCAGTACTTC
CASSFGGTKETQYF
>-|TRBV28|TRBJ1-1|-
TGTGCCAGCAGCGCGAGACAGAGTATGAACACTGAAGCTTTCTTT
CASSARQSMNTEAFF
>-|TRBV6-5|TRBJ1-2|-
TGTGCCAGCACCCGGCGGGGAAGCTATGGCTACACCTTC
CASTRRGSYGYTF
>-|TRBV7-3|TRBJ2-3|TRBD2
TGTGCCAGCAGCATGGGGGGGAGAGCAGATACGCAGTATTTT
CASSMGGRADTQYF
>-|TRBV6-4|TRBJ1-5|TRBD1
TGTGCCAGCAGTGACCAGGACAGGGGAGGTAATCAGCCCCAGCATTTT
CASSDQDRGGNQPQHF
>-|TRBV19|TRBJ2-5|TRBD1
TGTGCCAGCGATAGGGACAGGGTCGAAGAGACCCAGTACTTC
CASDRDRVEETQYF
>-|TRBV18|TRBJ1-3|-
TGTGCCAGCTCACCTACTGGGGGCCTATCTGGAAACACCATATATTTT
CASSPTGGLSGNTIYF
>-|TRBV6-5|TRBJ2-7|-
TGTGCCAGCAGTCCTTCAGGAGGAATATCCTACGAGCAGTACTTC
CASSPSGGISYEQYF
>-|TRBV6-5|TRBJ2-1|TRBD2
TGTGCCAGCAGTTACTCGGGGGGGGCCTACAATGAGCAGTTCTTC
CASSYSGGAYNEQFF
>-|TRBV6-6|TRBJ1-6|TRBD1
TGTGCCAGCCTCCCGGGACAGAAAAATTCCCCCCTCCACTTT
CASLPGQKNSPLHF
>-|TRBV11-2|TRBJ2-5|-
TGTGCCAGCAGCTCACAGGGAGAGACCCAGTACTTC
CASSSQGETQYF
>once|TRBV28|TRBJ2-7|-
TGTGCCAGCAGTTTCCAGGGAAGGATAGGGGAGCAGTACTTC
CASSFQGRIGEQYF
>-|TRBV7-2|TRBJ2-3|TRBD2
TGTGCCAGCAGCTTAGTAGGGACTAGCGGTCCAACAGATACGCAGTATTTT
CASSLVGTSGPTDTQYF
>-|TRBV7-3|TRBJ2-7|TRBD2
TGTGCCAGCAGCCGCGGGGGGGTGGGCGAGCAGTACTTC
CASSRGGVGEQYF
>-|TRBV4-1|TRBJ2-1|TRBD1
TGCGCCAGCAGCCAAGAGGGGGTGAACCGGGACAGGACCAATGAGCAGTTCTTC
CASSQEGVNRDRTNEQFF
>-|TRBV7-2|TRBJ2-1|-
TGTGCCAGCAGCTGGACAGCTTACAATGAGCAGTTCTTC
CASSWTAYNEQFF
>-|TRBV15|TRBJ1-3|-
TGTGCCACCAGCAGAGATCGGACAGCTGGAAACACCATATATTTT
CATSRDRTAGNTIYF
>-|TRBV5-1|TRBJ1-6|-
TGCGCCAGCAGCCAAGGCGGAACCAATTCACCCCTCCACTTT
CASSQGGTNSPLHF
>-|TRBV7-2|TRBJ2-7|-
TGTGCCAGCAGCCTGGCAGCGGAGAGCTCCTACGAGCAGTACTTC
CASSLAAESSYEQYF
>-|TRBV28|TRBJ2-7|-
TGTGCCAGCAGTTTTTCCCTCTACGAGCAGTACTTC
CASSFSLYEQYF
>-|TRBV14|TRBJ2-2|TRBD2
TGTGCCAGCAGCCCACTAGCGAACCGGAACACCGGGGAGCTGTTTTTT
CASSPLANRNTGELFF
>few|TRBV6-1|TRBJ2-4|-
TGTGCCAGCTTGGACAGACTAGCCAAAAACATTCAGTACTTC
CASLDRLAKNIQYF
>-|TRBV5-3|TRBJ1-6|TRBD1
TGTGCCAGAAGCACCGACAGGGATAATTCACCCCTCCACTTT
CARSTDRDNSPLHF
>-|TRBV6-1|TRBJ2-5|TRBD2
TGTGCCAGCGTAGCGGGAGGGATAGAGACCCAGTACTTC
CASVAGGIETQYF
>-|TRBV5-4|TRBJ2-4|-
TGTGCCAGCGGTAGTAGCGGAGCCCAAAAAAACATTCAGTACTTC
CASGSSGAQKNIQYF
>-|TRBV20-1|TRBJ1-5|-
TGCAGTGCTCAGACAGATCAGCCCCAGCATTTT
CSAQTDQPQHF
>-|TRBV2|TRBJ1-6|-
TGTGCCAGCAGAGAACAGGGTTCGGTCTCACCCCTCCACTTT
CASREQGSVSPLHF
>-|TRBV9|TRBJ1-4|-
TGTGCCAGCAGCGGGGGGCGGCATGAAAAACTGTTTTTT
CASSGGRHEKLFF